This T cell receptor (beta chain) was obtained from a study of beta chain features in type 1 diabetes. The wider study: Patients did not differ from healthy donors in age, gender or cell yield.

Expressed TCRB transcripts got sequenced, as all isolated RNA was reverse transcribed. Using immunoSEQ multiplex PCR, the repertoire was profiled, and TCRdb retains in-frame clones only, with some absent. The repertoire holds under 850,000 clones, with 10% to 15% as singletons. Broader study findings: There was a moderate but significant shortening of TCRB CDR3s in all four CD4+ subsets of Type 1 diabetes patients. PCR may have favored shorter templates equally in patients and controls.

In its sample, this clone was seen a few times. Antigen: not known. The CDR3 is made up of 14 amino acids. Germline V CDR1 and CDR2: SGHRS, YFSETQ. Trimming removed 2 bases from V and 6 bases from J, with 15 bases in between. The material sequenced was naive CD4+ T cells from blood. The V call is TRBV5-1, the J call TRBJ2-7, with D perhaps TRBD2 (6 bases). The source of this sequence is a young man with type 1 diabetes. The chain's CDR3 is CASSFSALEGEQYF. The CDR3 nucleotides are TGCGCCAGCAGCTTTTCAGCGTTGGAGGGCGAGCAGTACTTC.